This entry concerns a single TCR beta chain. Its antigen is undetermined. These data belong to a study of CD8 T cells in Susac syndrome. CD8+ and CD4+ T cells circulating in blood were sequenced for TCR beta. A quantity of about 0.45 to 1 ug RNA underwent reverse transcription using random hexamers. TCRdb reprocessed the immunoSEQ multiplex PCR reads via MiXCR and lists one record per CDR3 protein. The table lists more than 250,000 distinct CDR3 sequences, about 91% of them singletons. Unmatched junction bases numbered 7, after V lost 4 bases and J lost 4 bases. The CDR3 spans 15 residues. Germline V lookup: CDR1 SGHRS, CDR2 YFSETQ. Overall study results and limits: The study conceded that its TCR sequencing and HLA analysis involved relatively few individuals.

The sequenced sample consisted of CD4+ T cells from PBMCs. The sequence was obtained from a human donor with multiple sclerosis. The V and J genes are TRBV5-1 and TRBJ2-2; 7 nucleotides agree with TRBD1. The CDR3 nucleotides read TGCGCCAGCAGCACACAGGGGAAGGTCACCGGGGAGCTGTTTTTT. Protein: CASSTQGKVTGELFF. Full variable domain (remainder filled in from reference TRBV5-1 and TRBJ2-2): KAGVTQTPRYLIKTRGQQVTLSCSPISGHRSVSWYQQTPGQGLQFLFEYFSETQRNKGNFPGRFSGRQFSNSRSEMNVSTLELGDSALYLCASSTQGKVTGELFFGEGSRLTVL.